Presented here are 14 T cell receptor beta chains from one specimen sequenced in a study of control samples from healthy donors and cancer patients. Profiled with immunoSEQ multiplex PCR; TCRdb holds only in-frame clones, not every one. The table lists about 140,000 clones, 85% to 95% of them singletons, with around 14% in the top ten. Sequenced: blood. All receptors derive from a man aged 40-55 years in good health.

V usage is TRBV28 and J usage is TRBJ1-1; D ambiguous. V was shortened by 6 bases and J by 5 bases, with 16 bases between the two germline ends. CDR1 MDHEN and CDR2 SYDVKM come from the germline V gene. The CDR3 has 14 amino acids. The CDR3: CASSTLGQGTEAFF. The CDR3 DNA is TGTGCCAGCAGCACCCTGGGTCAAGGGACTGAAGCTTTCTTT.

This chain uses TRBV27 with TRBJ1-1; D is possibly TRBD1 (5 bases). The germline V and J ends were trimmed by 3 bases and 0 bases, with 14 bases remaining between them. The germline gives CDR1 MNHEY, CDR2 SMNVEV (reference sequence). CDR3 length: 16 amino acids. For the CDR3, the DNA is TGTGCCAGCAGTTTTGTTCGGGACCCCATGAACACTGAAGCTTTCTTT. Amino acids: CASSFVRDPMNTEAFF.

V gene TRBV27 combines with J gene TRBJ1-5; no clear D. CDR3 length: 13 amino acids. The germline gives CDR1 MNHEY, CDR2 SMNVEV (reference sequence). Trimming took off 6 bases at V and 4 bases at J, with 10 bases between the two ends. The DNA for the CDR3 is TGTGCCAGCAGCAGGTTAGGAAATCAGCCCCAGCATTTT. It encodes CASSRLGNQPQHF.

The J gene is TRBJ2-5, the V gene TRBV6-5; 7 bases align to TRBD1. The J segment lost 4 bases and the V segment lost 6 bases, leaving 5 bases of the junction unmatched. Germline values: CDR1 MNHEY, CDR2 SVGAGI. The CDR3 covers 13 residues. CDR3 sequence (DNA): TGTGCCAGCAGAGACAGGGCGAGAGAGACCCAGTACTTC. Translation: CASRDRARETQYF.

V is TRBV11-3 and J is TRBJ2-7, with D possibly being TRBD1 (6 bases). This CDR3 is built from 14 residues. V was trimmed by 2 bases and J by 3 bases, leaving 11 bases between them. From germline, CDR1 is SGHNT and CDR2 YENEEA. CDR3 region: CASSLRGSDYEQYF. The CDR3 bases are TGTGCCAGCAGCTTAAGGGGGAGTGACTACGAGCAGTACTTC.

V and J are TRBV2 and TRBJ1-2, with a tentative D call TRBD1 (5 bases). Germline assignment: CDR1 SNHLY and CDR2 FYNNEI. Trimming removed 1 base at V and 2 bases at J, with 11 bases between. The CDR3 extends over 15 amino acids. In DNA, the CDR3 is TGTGCCAGCAGTGAAGATGGGACGGAAAACTATGGCTACACCTTC. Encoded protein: CASSEDGTENYGYTF.

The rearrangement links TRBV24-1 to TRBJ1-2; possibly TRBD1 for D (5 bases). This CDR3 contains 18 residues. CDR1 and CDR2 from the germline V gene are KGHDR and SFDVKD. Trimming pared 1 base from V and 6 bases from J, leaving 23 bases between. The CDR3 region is CATSDFGRPGLVKNGYTF. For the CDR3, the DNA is TGTGCCACCAGTGATTTCGGCCGCCCGGGGCTAGTGAAGAATGGCTACACCTTC.

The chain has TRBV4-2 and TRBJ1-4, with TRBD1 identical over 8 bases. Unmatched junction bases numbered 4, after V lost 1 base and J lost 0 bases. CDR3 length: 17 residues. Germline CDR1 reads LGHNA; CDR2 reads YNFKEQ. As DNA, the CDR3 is TGTGCCAGCAGCCAAGGCAGGGGGCTTGCAACTAATGAAAAACTGTTTTTT. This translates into CASSQGRGLATNEKLFF.

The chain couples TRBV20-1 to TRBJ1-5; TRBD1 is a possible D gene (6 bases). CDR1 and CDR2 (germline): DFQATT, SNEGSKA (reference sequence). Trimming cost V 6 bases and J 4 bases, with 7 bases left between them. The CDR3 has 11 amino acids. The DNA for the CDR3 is TGCAGTGCACAGGGTAATCAGCCCCAGCATTTT. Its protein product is CSAQGNQPQHF.

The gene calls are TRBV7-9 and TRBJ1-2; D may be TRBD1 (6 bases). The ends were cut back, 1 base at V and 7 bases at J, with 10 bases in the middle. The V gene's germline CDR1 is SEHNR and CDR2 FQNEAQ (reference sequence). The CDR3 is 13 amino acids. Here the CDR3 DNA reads TGTGCCAGCAGCTTAGAACAGGGACGTGGCTACACCTTC. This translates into CASSLEQGRGYTF.

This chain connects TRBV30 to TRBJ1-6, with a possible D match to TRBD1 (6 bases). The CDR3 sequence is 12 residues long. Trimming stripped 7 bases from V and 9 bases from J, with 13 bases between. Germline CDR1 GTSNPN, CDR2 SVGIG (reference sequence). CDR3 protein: CASTGKGSPLHF. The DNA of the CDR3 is TGTGCCTCAACAGGGAAGGGTTCACCCCTCCACTTT.

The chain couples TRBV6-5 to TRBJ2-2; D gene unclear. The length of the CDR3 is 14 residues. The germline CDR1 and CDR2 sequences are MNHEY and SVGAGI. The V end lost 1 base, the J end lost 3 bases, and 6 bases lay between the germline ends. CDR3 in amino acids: CASSYFRDTGELFF. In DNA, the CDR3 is TGTGCCAGCAGTTACTTCCGGGACACCGGGGAGCTGTTTTTT.

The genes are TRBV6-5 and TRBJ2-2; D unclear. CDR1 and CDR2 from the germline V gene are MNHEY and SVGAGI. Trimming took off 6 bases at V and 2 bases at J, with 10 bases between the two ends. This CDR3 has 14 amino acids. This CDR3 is CASSPQKNTGELFF. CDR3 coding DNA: TGTGCCAGCAGCCCCCAGAAAAACACCGGGGAGCTGTTTTTT.

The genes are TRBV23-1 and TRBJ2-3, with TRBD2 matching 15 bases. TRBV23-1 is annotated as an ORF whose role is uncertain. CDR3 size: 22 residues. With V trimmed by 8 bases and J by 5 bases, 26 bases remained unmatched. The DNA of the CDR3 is TGCGCCAGCCGCCGTTCACAAAGGACGCTCGGGACTAGCGGGAGGTTGAGAGATACGCAGTATTTT. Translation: CASRRSQRTLGTSGRLRDTQYF.